One and the same sample provided the 21 T cell receptor beta chains below, sequenced in a study of blood T cell repertoires in COVID-19 (dated by TCRdb to about 2020). The method behind the library was the immunoSEQ multiplex PCR assay. In TCRdb, the immuneACCESS table is reduced to in-frame sequences with V and J assigned. These tables do not hold every clone; where another copy was compared, an unresolved V gene accounts for under half, and the others remain unexplained. This sample holds around 140,000 clones; over 60% were observed only once. The top ten hold approximately 9.4% of the sample. The sample was peripheral blood. The receptors derive from a woman between 45 and 65 years old with active or convalescent COVID-19.

The J gene is TRBJ2-7, the V gene TRBV30; D is ambiguous. Germline V gene sequence: CDR1 GTSNPN, CDR2 SVGIG (reference sequence). The CDR3 has 13 amino acids. V shed 0 bases and J shed 2 bases, with 8 bases lying between them. CDR3 nucleotide sequence: TGTGCCTGGAGTGTATTCCCGGCCTACGAGCAGTACTTC. Translation: CAWSVFPAYEQYF.

This clone was counted many times. The chain combines TRBV7-9 with TRBJ2-7, with 7 positions matching TRBD1. Germline CDR1 and CDR2: SEHNR and FQNEAQ (reference sequence). V shed 2 bases and J 2 bases; nucleotides not matched to a gene: 12. CDR3 length equals 17 residues. The CDR3 spells CASSLSNPDRNPYEQYF. DNA of the CDR3: TGTGCCAGCAGCTTATCGAACCCGGACAGGAACCCCTACGAGCAGTACTTC.

About this clone itself: Additional DNA sequences in this sample encode the identical CDR3. This rearrangement joins TRBV7-3 to TRBJ1-5, with D possibly TRBD1 on 6 matching bases. CDR1 is SGHTA and CDR2 is FQGTGA in the germline V gene. The V and J ends lost 2 bases and 7 bases respectively, with 9 bases between them. The CDR3 is 13 residues long. The CDR3 spells CASSLGRGQPQHF. CDR3 nucleotide sequence: TGTGCCAGCAGCTTAGGGAGGGGGCAGCCCCAGCATTTT.

V and J are TRBV3-1 (or the pseudogene TRBV3-2) and TRBJ2-7, with D perhaps matching TRBD1 (7 bases). Trimming removed 1 base at V and 3 bases at J, with 19 bases between. This CDR3 has 17 amino acids. CDR1 and CDR2 (germline): LGHDT, YNNKEL (reference sequence). CDR3 sequence reads: CASSQVLRGQGGYEQYF. The CDR3 bases are TGTGCCAGCAGCCAAGTGCTTCGAGGGCAGGGGGGCTACGAGCAGTACTTC.

This sequence joins TRBV6-4 and TRBJ1-2, with TRBD1 matching over 8 bases. V lost 6 bases and J lost 3; bases outside the gene matches: 6. Looked up from germline, CDR1 is MRHNA and CDR2 is SNTAGT. This CDR3 region has 14 residues. The CDR3 bases are TGTGCCAGCAGACAGGGGGGGTTGGACTATGGCTACACCTTC. This encodes CASRQGGLDYGYTF.

The chain joins TRBV25-1 to TRBJ2-2, with D hard to call. With 8 bases removed from V and 0 bases from J, the gap between germline ends came to 7 bases. The CDR3 spans 13 residues. Germline V gene sequence: CDR1 MGHDK, CDR2 SYGVNS. CDR3 protein: CASGLANTGELFF. DNA of the CDR3: TGTGCCAGCGGCCTAGCGAACACCGGGGAGCTGTTTTTT.

The chain combines TRBV5-1 with TRBJ1-1; the D gene is possibly TRBD1 (6 bases). The CDR3 totals 14 residues. Trimming took 8 bases from V and 1 from J, leaving 15 bases between them. CDR1 is SGHRS and CDR2 is YFSETQ in the germline V gene. The chain's CDR3 is CARPCRDTNTEAFF. In nucleotides, the CDR3 is TGCGCCAGGCCGTGCCGGGACACGAACACTGAAGCTTTCTTT.

This clone has at least ten counts. This rearrangement joins TRBV2 to TRBJ2-3; D may be TRBD2 (6 bases). Germline CDR1 SNHLY, CDR2 FYNNEI. This CDR3 contains 15 residues. The germline V and J ends were trimmed by 5 bases and 0 bases, with 12 bases remaining between them. The CDR3 DNA reads as TGTGCCAGCAGTCTGGGAGGCCAGAGCACAGATACGCAGTATTTT. Protein: CASSLGGQSTDTQYF.

V is TRBV7-2 and J is TRBJ2-5; D call uncertain. V lost 1 base to trimming and J lost 5 bases, with 8 bases between them. In germline, CDR1 is SGHTA, CDR2 FQGNSA. CDR3 size: 13 residues. The CDR3 bases are TGTGCCAGCAGCTTAGGGTTCGGGGAGACCCAGTACTTC. Encoded protein: CASSLGFGETQYF.

This chain joins TRBV7-2 and TRBJ2-1, with 8 bases that match TRBD2. The germline gives CDR1 SGHTA, CDR2 FQGNSA. The CDR3 covers 16 residues. The J segment lost 0 bases and the V segment lost 5 bases, leaving 6 bases of the junction unmatched. As DNA, the CDR3 is TGTGCCAGCAGCGGATTAGCGGGGAGCTCCTACAATGAGCAGTTCTTC. It specifies CASSGLAGSSYNEQFF.

The genes are TRBV6-6 and TRBJ1-2; TRBD1 might be the D (5 bases). Germline values: CDR1 MNHNY, CDR2 SVGAGI (reference sequence). Trimming took off 5 bases at V and 4 bases at J, with 17 bases between the two ends. This CDR3 has 15 amino acids. The CDR3, as DNA: TGTGCCAGCAGTAAGACAGAATTGTCTGGCTATGGCTACACCTTC. Its translation is CASSKTELSGYGYTF.

CDR3 DNA: TGTGCCAGCAGCCAACAGGTTATCTATGGCTACACCTTC. This translates into CASSQQVIYGYTF. This chain uses TRBV7-2 with TRBJ1-2; weak D call: TRBD1 (5 bases). Trimming shortened V by 5 bases and J by 4 bases, and 11 bases separated the two germline ends. CDR1 SGHTA and CDR2 FQGNSA come from the germline V gene. The CDR3 runs to 13 residues.

V gene TRBV7-9 combines with J gene TRBJ2-1; 9 positions agree with TRBD2. V lost 4 bases, J lost 6 bases, and 10 bases stayed unmatched. Germline lookup yields CDR1 SEHNR and CDR2 FQNEAQ (reference sequence). This CDR3 has 16 amino acids. CDR3 bases: TGTGCCAGCAGCTCGGGGAGGCGGGAGGGCCTCAATGAGCAGTTCTTC. Protein: CASSSGRREGLNEQFF.

This chain joins TRBV11-2 and TRBJ1-6; 7 nucleotides line up with TRBD1. This CDR3 is built from 17 residues. The germline gives CDR1 SGHAT, CDR2 FQNNGV. V lost 2 bases and J lost 7; bases outside the gene matches: 11. CDR3 coding DNA: TGTGCCAGCAGCTTACGAGGGGGCCCAATGGAGAATTCACCCCTCCACTTT. It specifies CASSLRGGPMENSPLHF.

The chain links TRBV19 to TRBJ2-1; a weak D match, TRBD2 (5 bases). Germline V gene data show CDR1 as LNHDA and CDR2 as SQIVND (reference sequence). Trimming left V 5 bases short and J 3 bases short, with 17 bases between. The CDR3 consists of 16 residues. CDR3 coding DNA: TGTGCCAGTAGTGAAGGATCCGGGATTTTCTACAATGAGCAGTTCTTC. It codes for CASSEGSGIFYNEQFF.

The genes are TRBV7-2 and TRBJ2-5; TRBD2 aligns across 8 bases. There are 15 residues in the CDR3. V dropped 5 bases and J dropped 2; count of bases not matched to a gene: 7. Germline CDR1 and CDR2: SGHTA and FQGNSA. The CDR3 DNA reads as TGTGCCAGCAGCGTAGACACTAGCGGACAAGAGACCCAGTACTTC. Protein: CASSVDTSGQETQYF.

The chain employs TRBV28 and TRBJ2-7; 8 nucleotides line up with TRBD1. The germline V gene encodes CDR1 MDHEN and CDR2 SYDVKM. CDR3 size: 15 residues. V lost 2 bases to trimming and J lost 2 bases; unmatched junction nucleotides: 5. DNA for the CDR3: TGTGCCAGCAGTTTACCAGGGGGCCCCACCTACGAGCAGTACTTC. Its protein is CASSLPGGPTYEQYF.

The rearrangement uses TRBV19 and TRBJ2-2; 10 nucleotides align to TRBD1. J gave up 6 bases and V 7 bases, and 8 bases lay outside the gene matches. This CDR3 has 15 amino acids. Per the germline V gene, CDR1 is LNHDA and CDR2 is SQIVND (reference sequence). In nucleotides, the CDR3 is TGTGCCAGTACCCCTCGGGGACAGGGGTCCGGGGAGCTGTTTTTT. Translating it yields CASTPRGQGSGELFF. The full variable domain, its missing parts supplied by reference TRBV19 and TRBJ2-2, is DGGITQSPKYLFRKEGQNVTLSCEQNLNHDAMYWYRQDPGQGLRLIYYSQIVNDFQKGDIAEGYSVSREKKESFPLTVTSAQKNPTAFYLCASTPRGQGSGELFFGEGSRLTVL.

The rearrangement uses TRBV7-2 and TRBJ2-1, with TRBD2 matching over 12 bases. V shed 5 bases, J shed 0 bases, and the junction held 5 bases outside the gene matches. Germline V lookup: CDR1 SGHTA, CDR2 FQGNSA. This CDR3 spans 17 amino acids. The CDR3 nucleotides read TGTGCCAGCAGCCCACAGACTAGCGGGAGCTCCTACAATGAGCAGTTCTTC. This encodes CASSPQTSGSSYNEQFF.

J is TRBJ1-5 and V is TRBV10-1, with TRBD1 identical over 12 bases. The CDR3 totals 17 residues. Trimming took 4 bases from V and 2 from J; bases not matched to a gene: 6. Germline CDR1 and CDR2: WNHNN and SYGVQD (reference sequence). The CDR3 sequence is CASSGPGTGGGNQPQHF. As DNA, the CDR3 is TGCGCCAGCAGTGGACCCGGGACAGGGGGCGGCAATCAGCCCCAGCATTTT.

The chain recombines TRBV2 with TRBJ2-3, with TRBD1 as a possible D gene (6 bases). The CDR3 totals 14 residues. V lost 6 bases and J 2 bases, leaving 12 bases between the germline ends. Germline assignment: CDR1 SNHLY and CDR2 FYNNEI. This CDR3 reads CASRLRGITDTQYF. Here the CDR3 DNA reads TGTGCCAGCAGACTCAGGGGAATCACAGATACGCAGTATTTT.